These T cell receptor beta chains were read from a single sample in a study of response to subunit inactivated influenza vaccine. TCRdb ran MiXCR on the RT-PCR reads and lists one entry per CDR3 protein. This sample yields approximately 500,000 distinct CDR3 sequences, of which over 10% are seen a single time; approximately 14% belongs to the top ten. This specimen consisted of PBMCs from blood, obtained about 6 weeks after vaccination. These receptors came from a man aged 45-65 years who received an inactivated influenza vaccine. Both conserved end residues are part of each CDR3. The order of the fields is clone size, CDR3 length, J gene, D gene, V gene, CDR3 protein, CDR3 DNA. A D gene is named only where the DNA matches it firmly. Expanded clones get a size class; other rows say once, few or many, or leave the size out.

few 14 TRBJ2-1 TRBD2 TRBV20-1 CSATGGGRVNEQFF TGCAGTGCTACGGGGGGCGGGAGGGTCAATGAGCAGTTCTTC
many 14 TRBJ2-3 . TRBV10-3 CAISESLQTETQYF TGTGCCATCAGTGAGTCTCTGCAAACGGAGACGCAGTATTTT
few 13 TRBJ1-1 . TRBV6-6 CASSPTWNTEAFF TGTGCCAGCAGTCCGACGTGGAACACTGAAGCTTTCTTT
. 15 TRBJ1-2 TRBD1 TRBV7-2 CASSTSTGTGYGYTF TGTGCCAGCAGCACCTCTACCGGGACAGGGTATGGCTACACCTTC
. 17 TRBJ2-3 TRBD1 TRBV4-1 CASSQDEHRGLSDTQYF TGCGCCAGCAGCCAAGACGAGCACAGGGGGCTTTCAGATACGCAGTATTTT
few 16 TRBJ2-5 . TRBV12-3/TRBV12-4 CASSLAGLGQQGTQYF TGTGCCAGCAGTTTAGCGGGTTTAGGACAGCAAGGGACCCAGTACTTC
. 17 TRBJ2-7 TRBD2 TRBV11-2 CASSLTSGRGTSYEQYF TGTGCCAGCAGCTTGACTAGCGGGAGAGGTACATCCTACGAGCAGTACTTC
. 13 TRBJ1-2 TRBD1 TRBV6-5 CASSYAGGDGYTF TGTGCCAGCAGTTACGCAGGGGGCGATGGCTACACCTTC
. 14 TRBJ1-4 . TRBV30 CAWSTSGWFEKLFF TGTGCCTGGAGTACCTCAGGGTGGTTTGAAAAACTGTTTTTT
. 18 TRBJ2-1 . TRBV11-2 CASSLVDRPFPSYNEQFF TGTGCCAGCAGCTTAGTGGACAGACCGTTCCCGTCGTACAATGAGCAGTTCTTC
many 14 TRBJ1-6 . TRBV12-3/TRBV12-4 CASSPDSRNSPLHF TGTGCCAGCAGCCCGGACAGTCGAAATTCACCCCTCCACTTT
. 13 TRBJ2-1 . TRBV10-3 CAIRGVVSNEQFF TGTGCCATCAGGGGTGTGGTTAGCAATGAGCAGTTCTTC
many 14 TRBJ2-7 . TRBV29-1 CSAGSAGQSYEQYF TGCAGCGCTGGCTCGGCGGGGCAATCCTACGAGCAGTACTTC
few 14 TRBJ2-7 TRBD2 TRBV5-6 CASSGSGGSYEQYF TGTGCCAGCAGCGGTAGCGGGGGGTCCTACGAGCAGTACTTC
. 14 TRBJ2-3 . TRBV7-6 CASSLAPNTDTQYF TGTGCCAGCAGCTTAGCCCCGAACACAGATACGCAGTATTTT
. 13 TRBJ2-5 . TRBV7-9 CASSLGSPGAQYF TGTGCCAGCAGCCTGGGCAGTCCGGGGGCCCAGTACTTC
. 16 TRBJ2-5 TRBD2 TRBV5-1 CASSPGLAGGDETQYF TGCGCCAGCAGCCCAGGACTAGCGGGAGGTGATGAGACCCAGTACTTC
few 16 TRBJ2-7 TRBD2 TRBV7-9 CASSFITSGGTYEQYF TGTGCCAGCAGCTTTATAACTAGCGGGGGGACCTACGAGCAGTACTTC
few 13 TRBJ2-7 . TRBV20-1 CSARAPYTYEQYF TGCAGTGCTAGGGCCCCTTACACCTACGAGCAGTACTTC
. 14 TRBJ1-2 . TRBV12-3/TRBV12-4 CASSPQALLSGYTF TGTGCCAGCAGCCCTCAAGCCCTCCTGAGCGGCTACACCTTC
. 10 TRBJ2-3 . TRBV20-1 CSARGNTQYF TGCAGTGCTAGAGGGAATACGCAGTATTTT
. 14 TRBJ1-6 . TRBV6-4 CASSEVGNNSPLHF TGTGCCAGCAGTGAAGTAGGAAATAATTCACCCCTCCACTTT